The T cell receptor beta chain described here comes from a study of blood T cell repertoires in COVID-19. Across the study: Sites across the United States, Italy and Spain contributed samples from acute and convalescent COVID-19. Sample material is recorded as cDNA or gDNA derived from T cells, B-cell-depleted T cells, or PBMCs.

The CDR3 length is 18 residues. Germline V CDR1 and CDR2: LGHDT, YNNKEL (reference sequence). V gave up 4 bases and J gave up 5 bases; unmatched junction bases: 15. In the source study's methods: Nucleated cell number was recorded as an estimate derived from reference gene primer amplification. The repertoire was sequenced with immunoSEQ multiplex PCR; TCRdb's copy has only in-frame clones and lacks some. The DNA gave D and trimming, while V, J and clone size come from that table. In the table there are roughly 27,000 clones, roughly 90% of which are singletons. The rearrangement uses TRBV3-1 (or the pseudogene TRBV3-2) and TRBJ1-1; TRBD1 matches 11 bases. This TCR was sampled from a human donor in a cohort sampled during active COVID-19. The sample consisted of peripheral blood. The CDR3 bases are TGTGCCAGCAGCCTGGCCGGGACAGGGGGATTTGGGTTAACTGAAGCTTTCTTT. Translating it yields CASSLAGTGGFGLTEAFF.